Listed here is a single T cell receptor beta chain. 60 Vbeta and 13 Jbeta primers were used in PCR. Sequencing was performed with immunoSEQ multiplex PCR; in TCRdb, only in-frame clones are kept and a portion is missing. This repertoire shows roughly 65,000 clones, approximately 70% found once; its top ten account for around a sixth. These data are taken from a study of cytomegalovirus exposure and HLA in healthy donors. CDR1 is MNHNY and CDR2 is SVGAGI in the germline V gene (reference sequence). The CDR3 is made up of 13 amino acids. Trimming shortened V by 6 bases and J by 3 bases, and 12 bases separated the two germline ends.

What was sequenced was PBMCs. This chain connects TRBV6-6 to TRBJ2-7, with D hard to call. The receptor's source is a man aged 35 to 55 in good health and CMV-seropositive. CDR3 DNA: TGTGCCAGCAGCTACGAGGCGGACTACGAGCAGTACTTC. This translates into CASSYEADYEQYF.